The 19 T cell receptor beta chains reported below all come from one sample, sequenced in a study of blood T cell repertoires in COVID-19. Profiled with immunoSEQ multiplex PCR; TCRdb holds only in-frame clones, not every one. Altogether around 100,000 clones are present, around four fifths being singletons, with the ten largest covering roughly 8.2%. Input material: peripheral blood. Receptors were obtained from a man between 70 and 80 years old with acute or convalescent COVID-19.

This chain connects TRBV24-1 to TRBJ2-1, with no clear D. CDR1 KGHDR and CDR2 SFDVKD come from the germline V gene. This CDR3 contains 11 residues. V was cut by 8 bases and J by 7 bases, with 8 bases left in between. The CDR3 protein is CATNDGNEQFF. The CDR3 DNA reads TGTGCCACCAATGACGGGAATGAGCAGTTCTTC.

This rearrangement joins TRBV14 to TRBJ1-4; D might be TRBD1 (5 bases). V lost 0 bases, J lost 7 bases, and 15 bases lay in between. This CDR3 comprises 16 residues. Per the germline V gene, CDR1 is SGHDN and CDR2 is FVKESK. The CDR3 DNA sequence: TGTGCCAGCAGCCAAGAAACGGGTCCAGGGCTTGAAAAACTGTTTTTT. Protein: CASSQETGPGLEKLFF.

The table lists this clone with a few counts. This chain connects TRBV2 to TRBJ1-5, with D possibly TRBD1 on 6 matching bases. Germline V gene sequence: CDR1 SNHLY, CDR2 FYNNEI. Between the trimmed V and J ends, which lost 7 bases and 1 base, there was a span of 14 bases. The CDR3 totals 15 residues. The CDR3 sequence: CASKAGATSNQPQHF. CDR3 nucleotide sequence: TGTGCCAGCAAAGCAGGGGCGACCAGCAATCAGCCCCAGCATTTT.

The chain joins TRBV7-8 to TRBJ2-2, with D unclear. V lost 6 bases and J 2 bases, leaving 7 bases between the germline ends. Germline lookup yields CDR1 SGHVS and CDR2 FQNEAQ. The CDR3 is 13 amino acids. CDR3 region: CASSPFNTGELFF. CDR3 in DNA: TGTGCCAGCAGTCCTTTTAACACCGGGGAGCTGTTTTTT.

This clone was observed a handful of times. V is TRBV18 and J is TRBJ1-1; 8 nucleotides align to TRBD1. V shed 4 bases and J 2 bases; nucleotides not matched to a gene: 6. This CDR3 has 15 residues. The germline V gene encodes CDR1 KGHSH and CDR2 LQKENI. As DNA, the CDR3 is TGTGCCAGCTCACTCGGGACAGGCCTAAACACTGAAGCTTTCTTT. Its protein is CASSLGTGLNTEAFF. Using reference TRBV18 and TRBJ1-1 for the parts outside the CDR3, the full variable domain is NAGVMQNPRHLVRRRGQEARLRCSPMKGHSHVYWYRQLPEEGLKFMVYLQKENIIDESGMPKERFSAEFPKEGPSILRIQQVVRGDSAAYFCASSLGTGLNTEAFFGQGTRLTVV.

This clone was picked up a small number of times. This sequence joins TRBV25-1 and TRBJ2-7; TRBD1 might be the D (6 bases). Germline CDR1 MGHDK, CDR2 SYGVNS. The CDR3 length is 11 residues. V lost 7 bases to trimming and J lost 6 bases, with 10 bases between them. CDR3 DNA sequence: TGTGCCAGCACAGGGGTTGGCGAGCAGTACTTC. Amino acid sequence: CASTGVGEQYF.

V gene TRBV28 combines with J gene TRBJ1-2; 10 positions agree with TRBD1. Germline V CDR1 and CDR2: MDHEN, SYDVKM. The trim removed 4 bases at V and 5 bases at J, leaving 7 bases unmatched. This CDR3 region has 15 residues. CDR3 sequence reads: CASSSPGQGGYGYTF. CDR3 DNA: TGTGCCAGCAGTTCACCAGGACAGGGGGGATATGGCTACACCTTC.

This clone was recorded once. V usage is TRBV30 and J usage is TRBJ2-7; 7 bases fit TRBD1. The trim removed 2 bases at V and 2 bases at J, leaving 6 bases unmatched. Germline V gene data show CDR1 as GTSNPN and CDR2 as SVGIG (reference sequence). CDR3 size: 14 residues. CDR3 DNA sequence: TGTGCCTGGAGTCCACAGGGGCCCCCCTACGAGCAGTACTTC. Translated: CAWSPQGPPYEQYF.

With respect to this clone: A much larger clone sits a single nucleotide away, making a read error possible. The same CDR3 also results from other DNA sequences found in this sample. V and J are TRBV25-1 and TRBJ1-2; maybe TRBD1 (6 bases). V shed 9 bases and J shed 5 bases, with 13 bases lying between them. The germline V gene encodes CDR1 MGHDK and CDR2 SYGVNS. There are 12 residues in the CDR3. The CDR3 here is CASTGQNYGYTF. The CDR3 nucleotides read TGTGCCAGTACCGGACAGAATTATGGCTACACCTTC.

The chain uses TRBV30 and TRBJ1-6, with a possible D match to TRBD1 (5 bases). Germline-derived CDR1 and CDR2 are GTSNPN and SVGIG (reference sequence). Deletions cut 0 bases from V and 7 bases from J, with 19 bases between. There are 17 residues in the CDR3. CDR3 sequence reads: CAWSVPPGQAGNSPLHF. In DNA, the CDR3 is TGTGCCTGGAGTGTTCCCCCTGGACAAGCAGGCAATTCACCCCTCCACTTT. Looking up the rest from reference TRBV30 and TRBJ1-6 gives the full variable domain: SQTIHQWPATLVQPVGSPLSLECTVEGTSNPNLYWYRQAAGRGLQLLFYSVGIGQISSEVPQNLSASRPQDRQFILSSKKLLLSDSGFYLCAWSVPPGQAGNSPLHFGNGTRLTVT.

The J gene is TRBJ2-7, the V gene TRBV5-6; D is ambiguous. Germline V gives CDR1 SGHDT, CDR2 YYEEEE. Trimming removed 3 bases at V and 2 bases at J, with 9 bases between. The CDR3 covers 13 residues. The CDR3 reads CASSSDGAYEQYF. The CDR3 DNA reads as TGTGCCAGCAGCTCCGACGGAGCCTACGAGCAGTACTTC.

V is TRBV19 and J is TRBJ1-5; TRBD1 is a possible D gene (5 bases). Germline-derived CDR1 and CDR2 are LNHDA and SQIVND (reference sequence). The CDR3 totals 16 residues. With 6 bases removed from V and 2 bases from J, the gap between germline ends came to 17 bases. In DNA, the CDR3 is TGTGCCAGTAGCGGGGGAGCCTGGGAGCGCAATCAGCCCCAGCATTTT. Amino acid sequence: CASSGGAWERNQPQHF.

The V and J genes are TRBV5-1 and TRBJ2-1; 11 bases line up with TRBD2. Germline lookup yields CDR1 SGHRS and CDR2 YFSETQ. Trimming took 4 bases from V and 5 from J; bases not matched to a gene: 5. The CDR3 consists of 15 residues. CDR3 in DNA: TGCGCCAGCAGCCTCGGGACTAGCGGAAACAATGAGCAGTTCTTC. It codes for CASSLGTSGNNEQFF.

This sequence joins TRBV7-2 and TRBJ2-2; 10 bases align to TRBD1. Germline CDR1 is SGHTA and CDR2 is FQGNSA. The CDR3 runs 16 residues. J gave up 1 base and V 5 bases, and 4 bases lay outside the gene matches. As DNA, the CDR3 is TGTGCCAGCAGCCGTCGGACAGGGGGGAACACCGGGGAGCTGTTTTTT. Protein: CASSRRTGGNTGELFF. Full variable domain (missing parts from reference TRBV7-2 and TRBJ2-2): GAGVSQSPSNKVTEKGKDVELRCDPISGHTALYWYRQSLGQGLEFLIYFQGNSAPDKSGLPSDRFSAERTGGSVSTLTIQRTQQEDSAVYLCASSRRTGGNTGELFFGEGSRLTVL.

The V call is TRBV18, the J call TRBJ2-6; D is unresolved. There are 19 residues in the CDR3. The V end was cut by 2 bases, the J end by 1 base, with 18 bases between. Germline V gene lookup returns CDR1 KGHSH and CDR2 LQKENI. The CDR3 nucleotides are TGTGCCAGCTCACCAATGGGCGTTTCTGTCTCGTCTGGGGCCAACGTCCTGACTTTC. It codes for CASSPMGVSVSSGANVLTF.

This chain joins TRBV6-5 and TRBJ1-1; 8 bases are a match to TRBD1. The CDR3 has 12 amino acids. Germline V gene data show CDR1 as MNHEY and CDR2 as SVGAGI. V lost 6 bases and J lost 7; bases outside the gene matches: 4. CDR3 amino acids: CASRLQGGEAFF. The CDR3 coding sequence is TGTGCCAGCAGACTACAGGGGGGTGAAGCTTTCTTT.

A few counts support this clone. This chain joins TRBV23-1 and TRBJ1-1; tentative D call: TRBD1 (5 bases). TRBV23-1 is an ORF, with its function uncertain. The CDR3 sequence is 15 residues long. V lost 0 bases and J 1 base, leaving 9 bases between the germline ends. CDR3 in amino acids: CASSQSGDRNTEAFF. As DNA, the CDR3 is TGCGCCAGCAGTCAATCTGGAGACAGGAACACTGAAGCTTTCTTT.

This CDR3 is CASSRGDWAEAFF. CDR3 DNA sequence: TGTGCCAGCAGTCGGGGAGACTGGGCTGAAGCTTTCTTT. This chain connects TRBV6-5 to TRBJ1-1; the D is unclear. V was cut by 5 bases and J by 6 bases, with 13 bases left in between. This CDR3 is built from 13 residues. The germline V gene has CDR1 MNHEY and CDR2 SVGAGI.

V and J are TRBV2 and TRBJ2-7; 11 bases align to TRBD2. CDR3 length: 14 amino acids. The V segment lost 9 bases and the J segment 4 bases; nucleotides outside the gene matches: 8. From germline, CDR1 is SNHLY and CDR2 FYNNEI. The CDR3 sequence is CARSSGTSGYEQYF. CDR3 DNA: TGTGCCAGGTCCTCCGGGACTAGCGGATACGAGCAGTACTTC.